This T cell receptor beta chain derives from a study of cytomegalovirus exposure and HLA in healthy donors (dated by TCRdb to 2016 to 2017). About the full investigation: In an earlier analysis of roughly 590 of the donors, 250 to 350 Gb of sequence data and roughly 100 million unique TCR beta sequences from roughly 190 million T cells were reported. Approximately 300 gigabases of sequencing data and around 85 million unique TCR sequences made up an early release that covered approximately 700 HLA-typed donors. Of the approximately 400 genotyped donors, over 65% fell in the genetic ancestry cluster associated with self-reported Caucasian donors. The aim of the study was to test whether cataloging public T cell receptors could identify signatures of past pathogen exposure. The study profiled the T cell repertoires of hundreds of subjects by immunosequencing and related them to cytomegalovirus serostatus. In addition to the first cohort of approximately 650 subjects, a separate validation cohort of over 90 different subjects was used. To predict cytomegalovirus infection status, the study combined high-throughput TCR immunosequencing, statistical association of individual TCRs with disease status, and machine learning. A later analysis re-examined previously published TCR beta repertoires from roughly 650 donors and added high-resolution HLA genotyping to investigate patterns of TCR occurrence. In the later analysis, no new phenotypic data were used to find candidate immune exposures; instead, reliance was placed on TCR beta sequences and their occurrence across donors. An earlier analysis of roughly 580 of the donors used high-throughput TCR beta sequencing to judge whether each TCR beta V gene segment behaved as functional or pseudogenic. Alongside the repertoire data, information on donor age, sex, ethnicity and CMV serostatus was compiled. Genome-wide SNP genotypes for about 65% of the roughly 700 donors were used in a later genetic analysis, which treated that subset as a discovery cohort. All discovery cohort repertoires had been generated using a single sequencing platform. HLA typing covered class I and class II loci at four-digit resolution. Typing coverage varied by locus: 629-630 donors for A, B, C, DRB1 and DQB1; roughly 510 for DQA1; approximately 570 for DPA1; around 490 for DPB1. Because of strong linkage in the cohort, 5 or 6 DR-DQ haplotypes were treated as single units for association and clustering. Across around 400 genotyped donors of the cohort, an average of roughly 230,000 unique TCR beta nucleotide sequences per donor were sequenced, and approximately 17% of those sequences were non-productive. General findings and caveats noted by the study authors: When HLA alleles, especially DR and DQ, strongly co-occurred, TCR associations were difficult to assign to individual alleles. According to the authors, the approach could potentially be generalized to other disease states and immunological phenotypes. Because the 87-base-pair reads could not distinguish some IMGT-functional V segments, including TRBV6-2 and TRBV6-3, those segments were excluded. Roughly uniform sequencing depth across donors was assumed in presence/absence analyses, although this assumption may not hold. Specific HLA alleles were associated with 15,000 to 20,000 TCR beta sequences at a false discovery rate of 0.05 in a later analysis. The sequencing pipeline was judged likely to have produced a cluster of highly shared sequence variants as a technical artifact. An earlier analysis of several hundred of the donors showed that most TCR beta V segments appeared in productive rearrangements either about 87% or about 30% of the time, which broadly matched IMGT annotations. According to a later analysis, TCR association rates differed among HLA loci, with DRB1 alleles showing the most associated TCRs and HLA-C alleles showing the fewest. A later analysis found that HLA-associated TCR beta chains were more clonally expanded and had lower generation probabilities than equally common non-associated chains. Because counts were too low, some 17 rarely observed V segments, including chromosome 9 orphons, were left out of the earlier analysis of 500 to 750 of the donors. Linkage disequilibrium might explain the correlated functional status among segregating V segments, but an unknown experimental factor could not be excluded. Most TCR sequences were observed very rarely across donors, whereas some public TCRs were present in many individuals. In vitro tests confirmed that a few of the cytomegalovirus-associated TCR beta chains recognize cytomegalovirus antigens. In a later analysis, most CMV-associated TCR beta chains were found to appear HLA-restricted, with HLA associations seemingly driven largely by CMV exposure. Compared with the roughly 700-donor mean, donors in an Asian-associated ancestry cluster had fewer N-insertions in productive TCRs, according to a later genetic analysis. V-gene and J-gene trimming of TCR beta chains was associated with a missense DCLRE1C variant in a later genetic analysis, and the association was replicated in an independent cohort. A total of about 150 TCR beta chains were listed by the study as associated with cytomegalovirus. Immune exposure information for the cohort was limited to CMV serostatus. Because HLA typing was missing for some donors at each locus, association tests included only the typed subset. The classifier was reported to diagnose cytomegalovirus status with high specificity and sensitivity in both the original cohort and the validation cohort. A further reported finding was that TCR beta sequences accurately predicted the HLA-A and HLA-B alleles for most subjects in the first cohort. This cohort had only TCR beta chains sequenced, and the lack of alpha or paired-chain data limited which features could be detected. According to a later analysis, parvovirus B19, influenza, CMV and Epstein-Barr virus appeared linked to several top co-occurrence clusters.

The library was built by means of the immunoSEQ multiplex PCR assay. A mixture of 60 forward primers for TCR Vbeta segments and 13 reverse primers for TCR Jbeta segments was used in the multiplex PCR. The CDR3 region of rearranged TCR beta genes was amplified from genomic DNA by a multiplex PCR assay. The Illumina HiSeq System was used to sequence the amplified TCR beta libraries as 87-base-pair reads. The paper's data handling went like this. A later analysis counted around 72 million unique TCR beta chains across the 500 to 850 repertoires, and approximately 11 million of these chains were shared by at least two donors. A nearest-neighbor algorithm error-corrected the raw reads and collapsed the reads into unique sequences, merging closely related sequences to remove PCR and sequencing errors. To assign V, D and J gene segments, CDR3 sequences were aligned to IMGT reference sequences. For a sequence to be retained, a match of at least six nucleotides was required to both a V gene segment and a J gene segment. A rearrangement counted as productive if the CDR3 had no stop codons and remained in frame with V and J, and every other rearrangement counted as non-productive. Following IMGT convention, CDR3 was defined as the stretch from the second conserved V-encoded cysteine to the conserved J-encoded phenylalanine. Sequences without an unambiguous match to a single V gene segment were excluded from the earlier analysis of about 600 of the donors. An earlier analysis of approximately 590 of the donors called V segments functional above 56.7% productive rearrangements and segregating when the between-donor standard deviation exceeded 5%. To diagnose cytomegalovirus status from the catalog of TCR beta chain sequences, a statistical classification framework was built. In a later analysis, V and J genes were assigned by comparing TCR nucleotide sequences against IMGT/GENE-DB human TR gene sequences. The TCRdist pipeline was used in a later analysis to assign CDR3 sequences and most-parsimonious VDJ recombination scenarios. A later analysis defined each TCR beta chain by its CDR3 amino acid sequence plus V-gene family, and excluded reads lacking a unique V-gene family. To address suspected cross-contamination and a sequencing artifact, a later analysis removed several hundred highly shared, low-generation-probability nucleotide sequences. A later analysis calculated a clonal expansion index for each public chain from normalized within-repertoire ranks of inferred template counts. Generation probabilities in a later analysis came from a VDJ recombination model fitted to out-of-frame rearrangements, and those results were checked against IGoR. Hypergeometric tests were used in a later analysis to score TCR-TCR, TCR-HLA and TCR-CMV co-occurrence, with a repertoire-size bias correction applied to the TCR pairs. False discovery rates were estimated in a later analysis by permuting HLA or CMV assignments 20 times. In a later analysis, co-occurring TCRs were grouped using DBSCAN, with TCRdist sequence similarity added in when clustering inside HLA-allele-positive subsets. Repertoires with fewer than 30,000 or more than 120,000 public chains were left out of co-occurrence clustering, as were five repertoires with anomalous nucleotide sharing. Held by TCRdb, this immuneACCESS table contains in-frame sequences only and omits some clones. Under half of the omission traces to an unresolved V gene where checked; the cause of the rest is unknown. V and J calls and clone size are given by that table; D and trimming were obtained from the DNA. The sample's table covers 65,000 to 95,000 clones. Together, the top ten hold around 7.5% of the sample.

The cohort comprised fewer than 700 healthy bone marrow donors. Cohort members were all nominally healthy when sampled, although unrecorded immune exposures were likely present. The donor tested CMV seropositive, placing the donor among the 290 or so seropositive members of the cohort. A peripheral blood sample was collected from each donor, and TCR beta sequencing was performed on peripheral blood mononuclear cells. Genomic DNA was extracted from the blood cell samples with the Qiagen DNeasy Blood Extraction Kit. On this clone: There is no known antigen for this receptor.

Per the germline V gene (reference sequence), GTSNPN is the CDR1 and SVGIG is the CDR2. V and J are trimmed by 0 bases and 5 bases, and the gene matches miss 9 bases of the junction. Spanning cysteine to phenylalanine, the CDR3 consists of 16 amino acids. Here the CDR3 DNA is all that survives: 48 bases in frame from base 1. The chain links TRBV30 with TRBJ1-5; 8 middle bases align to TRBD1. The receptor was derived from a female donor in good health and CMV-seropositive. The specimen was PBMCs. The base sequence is TGTGCCTGGAGTGTACTGGGGACAGGAGGCCATCAGCCCCAGCATTTT. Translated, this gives CAWSVLGTGGHQPQHF.